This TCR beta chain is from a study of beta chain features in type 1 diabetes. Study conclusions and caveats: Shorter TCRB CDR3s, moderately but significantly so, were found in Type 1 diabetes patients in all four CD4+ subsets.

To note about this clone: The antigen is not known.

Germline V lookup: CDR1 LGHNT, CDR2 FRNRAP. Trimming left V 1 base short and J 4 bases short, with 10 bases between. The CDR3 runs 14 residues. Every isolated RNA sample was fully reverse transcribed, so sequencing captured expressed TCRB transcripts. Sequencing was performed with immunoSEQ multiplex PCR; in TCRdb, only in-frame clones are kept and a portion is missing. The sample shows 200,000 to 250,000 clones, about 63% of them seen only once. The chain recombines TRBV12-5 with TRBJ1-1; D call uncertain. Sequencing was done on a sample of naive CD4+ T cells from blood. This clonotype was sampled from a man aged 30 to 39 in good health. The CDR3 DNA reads TGTGCTAGTGGTTTGGGCACCCGGGGCACTGAAGCTTTCTTT. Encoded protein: CASGLGTRGTEAFF.